The 26 T cell receptor beta chains presented below share a single source sample, sequenced in a study of blood T cell repertoires in COVID-19. Clones were read by immunoSEQ multiplex PCR, and TCRdb kept only the in-frame ones, dropping some. This table holds 110,000 or so clones, roughly 82% found once. Sequencing was carried out using peripheral blood. These receptors were taken from a human donor in a cohort sampled during active COVID-19.

The chain combines TRBV28 with TRBJ2-1; D remains unclear. Germline V CDR1 and CDR2: MDHEN, SYDVKM. Trimming removed 4 bases at V and 7 bases at J, with 8 bases between. The CDR3 is made up of 12 amino acids. CDR3 sequence (DNA): TGTGCCAGCAGTTCCCTCCTTAATGAGCAGTTCTTC. Protein: CASSSLLNEQFF. Full variable domain (remainder filled in from reference TRBV28 and TRBJ2-1): DVKVTQSSRYLVKRTGEKVFLECVQDMDHENMFWYRQDPGLGLRLIYFSYDVKMKEKGDIPEGYSVSREKKERFSLILESASTNQTSMYLCASSSLLNEQFFGPGTRLTVL.

With regard to this clone: Other DNA variants within this sample encode the same CDR3. The chain combines TRBV7-2 with TRBJ2-5, with a tentative D call TRBD2 (6 bases). Per germline, CDR1 SGHTA and CDR2 FQGNSA. The V end was cut by 3 bases, the J end by 2 bases, with 10 bases between. The CDR3 contains 14 residues. The CDR3 loop is CASSFSSGQETQYF. Written as DNA, the CDR3 is TGTGCCAGCAGCTTTAGTAGCGGTCAAGAGACCCAGTACTTC.

This clone was counted a few times. CDR3 loop: CASRADRVSNQPQHF. CDR3 in DNA: TGTGCCAGCAGGGCGGACAGGGTTAGCAATCAGCCCCAGCATTTT. The V call is TRBV28, the J call TRBJ1-5; 8 nucleotides match TRBD1. CDR1 and CDR2 (germline): MDHEN, SYDVKM. CDR3 length equals 15 residues. V shed 6 bases and J 0 bases; nucleotides not matched to a gene: 4.

V and J are TRBV7-2 and TRBJ2-1; D call uncertain. V was pared by 5 bases and J by 9 bases, with 8 bases between. This CDR3 spans 11 amino acids. Germline-derived CDR1 and CDR2 are SGHTA and FQGNSA. The CDR3 DNA follows: TGTGCCAGCAGCGAACAGATTGAGCAGTTCTTC. Its protein is CASSEQIEQFF.

V and J are TRBV6-6 and TRBJ2-1; 8 nucleotides match TRBD1. This CDR3 comprises 16 residues. The J segment lost 2 bases and the V segment lost 5 bases, leaving 8 bases of the junction unmatched. The germline V gene has CDR1 MNHNY and CDR2 SVGAGI (reference sequence). The CDR3 is CASSRQGSRAYNEQFF. The DNA for the CDR3 is TGTGCCAGCAGTCGACAGGGGTCGAGGGCCTACAATGAGCAGTTCTTC.

This clone was counted between two and nine times. The chain recombines TRBV7-2 with TRBJ1-5, with 7 positions matching TRBD1. Germline CDR1 reads SGHTA; CDR2 reads FQGNSA. This CDR3 region has 15 residues. V was pared by 3 bases and J by 4 bases, with 6 bases of the junction left unmatched. CDR3 sequence reads: CASSFDREWNQPQHF. CDR3 coding DNA: TGTGCCAGCAGCTTTGACAGGGAATGGAATCAGCCCCAGCATTTT.

The V and J genes are TRBV29-1 and TRBJ2-7; 7 bases agree with TRBD1. With 7 bases clipped from V and 1 base from J, the junction kept 4 bases outside the gene matches. The CDR3 sequence is 12 residues long. The germline V gene encodes CDR1 SQVTM and CDR2 ANQGSEA. The CDR3 region has the DNA TGCAGCGCCAGGGGACAGTCCTACGAGCAGTACTTC. Amino acid sequence: CSARGQSYEQYF.

The chain employs TRBV7-2 and TRBJ2-7; tentatively, D is TRBD2 (6 bases). Per germline, CDR1 SGHTA and CDR2 FQGNSA. CDR3 length equals 17 residues. Trimming left V 3 bases short and J 3 bases short, with 21 bases between. CDR3 in amino acids: CASSFSGGAGPLYEQYF. The CDR3 DNA sequence: TGTGCCAGCAGCTTTAGTGGCGGGGCAGGGCCCCTCTACGAGCAGTACTTC. The variable domain in full, with the rest retrieved from reference TRBV7-2 and TRBJ2-7, is GAGVSQSPSNKVTEKGKDVELRCDPISGHTALYWYRQSLGQGLEFLIYFQGNSAPDKSGLPSDRFSAERTGGSVSTLTIQRTQQEDSAVYLCASSFSGGAGPLYEQYFGPGTRLTVT.

The chain links TRBV27 to TRBJ2-3, with D perhaps matching TRBD1 (5 bases). The CDR3 is 15 amino acids. Trimming removed 7 bases at V and 4 bases at J, with 18 bases between. CDR1 and CDR2 from the germline V gene are MNHEY and SMNVEV (reference sequence). The CDR3 DNA reads TGTGCCAGCACCCTAAGCAGGGCCGGCGCAGATACGCAGTATTTT. It yields the protein CASTLSRAGADTQYF.

This chain joins TRBV6-2 or TRBV6-3 and TRBJ2-4; TRBD2 agrees at 8 bases. CDR3 length equals 15 residues. V lost 0 bases, J lost 6 bases, and 4 bases stayed unmatched. Germline V CDR1 and CDR2: MNHEY, SVGEGT. CDR3 loop: CASSYSGGVGNIQYF. The CDR3 bases are TGTGCCAGCAGTTACTCCGGGGGGGTCGGAAACATTCAGTACTTC.

The sample holds a few counts of this clone. In DNA, the CDR3 is TGTGCCAGCAGGTCCCCCGGGGAAGGCTACACCTTC. This codes for CASRSPGEGYTF. The V call is TRBV12-3 or TRBV12-4, the J call TRBJ1-2, with no clear D. The CDR3 is made up of 12 amino acids. V was clipped by 6 bases and J by 8 bases, with 13 bases between them.

In its sample, this clone was seen once. The junction departs from the called germline gene at one end, perhaps through a read error. The chain carries TRBV7-7 and TRBJ2-5, with 7 bases aligning to TRBD2. The CDR3 has 15 residues. Germline assignment: CDR1 SSHAT and CDR2 FNYEAQ (reference sequence). In nucleotides, the CDR3 is TGTGCTAGCAGCCCCAGCGGGATCTTCCAAGAGACCCAGTACTTC. Amino acid sequence: CASSPSGIFQETQYF.

The chain carries TRBV10-3 and TRBJ2-5, with 11 bases aligning to TRBD2. This CDR3 is 17 amino acids long. The trim removed 2 bases at V and 5 bases at J, leaving 10 bases unmatched. Germline V gene sequence: CDR1 ENHRY, CDR2 SYGVKD. CDR3 DNA: TGTGCCATCAGTGAGCGGTACACTAGCGGGGGTCCTGAGACCCAGTACTTC. It yields the protein CAISERYTSGGPETQYF.

The rearrangement uses TRBV7-2 and TRBJ2-5, with D possibly TRBD2 on 6 matching bases. Deletions cut 5 bases from V and 5 bases from J, with 18 bases between. CDR1 is SGHTA, CDR2 FQGNSA, per germline. This CDR3 contains 15 residues. CDR3 bases: TGTGCCAGCAGCGTCTCGGGCCTCCGGGGGGAGACCCAGTACTTC. It is translated as CASSVSGLRGETQYF.

This chain uses TRBV5-1 with TRBJ1-6, with D tentatively TRBD1 (5 bases). Germline V gene data show CDR1 as SGHRS and CDR2 as YFSETQ. The CDR3 covers 15 residues. Trimming took off 3 bases at V and 0 bases at J, with 7 bases between the two ends. CDR3 in amino acids: CASSSDSSYNSPLHF. The CDR3 DNA is TGCGCCAGCAGCTCCGACAGCTCCTATAATTCACCCCTCCACTTT.

This clone has just one count. The rearrangement joins TRBV7-9 to TRBJ2-5, with D hard to call. The CDR3 is 15 residues long. V was trimmed by 2 bases and J by 2 bases, leaving 12 bases between them. Germline V lookup: CDR1 SEHNR, CDR2 FQNEAQ (reference sequence). The CDR3 region is CASSLMLTAQETQYF. The DNA of the CDR3 is TGTGCCAGCAGCTTAATGCTCACAGCTCAAGAGACCCAGTACTTC.

This chain uses TRBV7-2 with TRBJ2-7, with TRBD1 matching over 7 bases. This CDR3 contains 13 residues. Germline assignment: CDR1 SGHTA and CDR2 FQGNSA. The junction had 3 bases not matched to a gene; V was cut back by 2 bases and J by 5 bases. CDR3 sequence reads: CASSLKTGNEQYF. In DNA, the CDR3 is TGTGCCAGCAGCTTAAAGACAGGGAACGAGCAGTACTTC.

The chain carries TRBV19 and TRBJ1-5, with a weak D call TRBD1 (6 bases). The CDR3 contains 17 residues. V was shortened by 0 bases and J by 5 bases, with 17 bases between the two germline ends. From germline, CDR1 is LNHDA and CDR2 SQIVND (reference sequence). The CDR3 reads CASSIEGGSSHYQPQHF. CDR3 in DNA: TGTGCCAGTAGTATAGAAGGGGGATCATCCCATTATCAGCCCCAGCATTTT.

This chain links TRBV6-5 with TRBJ2-2; D is undetermined. There are 14 residues in the CDR3. Germline values: CDR1 MNHEY, CDR2 SVGAGI. V lost 8 bases and J 0 bases, leaving 10 bases between the germline ends. In DNA, the CDR3 is TGTGCCAGCGCTGAACATACGAACACCGGGGAGCTGTTTTTT. It codes for CASAEHTNTGELFF.

The chain employs TRBV10-3 and TRBJ1-1; D is unclear. CDR1 is ENHRY and CDR2 is SYGVKD in the germline V gene. The CDR3 length is 13 residues. Trimming left V 7 bases short and J 4 bases short, with 13 bases between. DNA for the CDR3: TGTGCCATCAAGACTCCGGGTTCCACTGAAGCTTTCTTT. Translated: CAIKTPGSTEAFF.

The V gene is TRBV4-1, the J gene TRBJ2-1, with 9 bases matching TRBD1. CDR3 length equals 17 residues. V lost 2 bases, J lost 6 bases, and 11 bases stayed unmatched. Germline values: CDR1 MGHRA, CDR2 YSYEKL. The CDR3 spells CASSQLGGQGLSNEQFF. CDR3 nucleotide sequence: TGCGCCAGCAGCCAATTGGGGGGACAGGGTCTAAGCAATGAGCAGTTCTTC.

The chain uses TRBV5-1 and TRBJ2-7, with a weak D call TRBD2 (6 bases). V lost 0 bases, J lost 3 bases, and 10 bases lay in between. Germline CDR1 reads SGHRS; CDR2 reads YFSETQ. The CDR3 spans 14 residues. The CDR3 region has the DNA TGCGCCAGCAGCTTGGGTGGGGGGAGCTACGAGCAGTACTTC. Its protein product is CASSLGGGSYEQYF.

This clone was seen just once. This chain links TRBV18 with TRBJ2-5; possible D gene TRBD1, 5 bases. V was clipped by 3 bases and J by 4 bases, with 15 bases between them. Germline CDR1 and CDR2: KGHSH and LQKENI. CDR3 length: 15 residues. The CDR3 loop is CASSPSQGRRETQYF. DNA of the CDR3: TGTGCCAGCTCACCTTCCCAGGGCAGAAGAGAGACCCAGTACTTC.

This clone was detected a few times. This rearrangement joins TRBV4-1 to TRBJ1-5, with 9 bases fitting TRBD1. The J segment lost 7 bases and the V segment lost 4 bases, leaving 5 bases of the junction unmatched. The CDR3 consists of 14 residues. Germline CDR1 and CDR2: MGHRA and YSYEKL. This chain's CDR3 is CASSRPGQGQPQHF. For the CDR3, the DNA is TGCGCCAGCAGCCGCCCGGGACAGGGACAGCCCCAGCATTTT.

The chain recombines TRBV7-9 with TRBJ1-2; D unresolved. The CDR3 sequence is 15 residues long. Trimming took 5 bases from V and 7 from J, leaving 20 bases between them. The germline V gene encodes CDR1 SEHNR and CDR2 FQNEAQ (reference sequence). The CDR3 DNA reads as TGTGCCAGCAGCCGTCCGGGGTCCGGTTTAGGTGGCTACACCTTC. This codes for CASSRPGSGLGGYTF.

This chain connects TRBV6-1 to TRBJ1-5, with 8 bases identical to TRBD1. J gave up 0 bases and V 1 base, and 5 bases lay outside the gene matches. Germline lookup yields CDR1 MNHNS and CDR2 SASEGT. The CDR3 covers 17 residues. CDR3 in DNA: TGTGCCAGCAGTGAAGGACAGGGGATGAATAGCAATCAGCCCCAGCATTTT. Translation gives CASSEGQGMNSNQPQHF.